This TCR beta chain was recovered during a study of T cell changes during pregnancy in multiple sclerosis. This CDR3 contains 14 residues. Trimming cost V 3 bases and J 0 bases, with 10 bases left between them. Germline V gives CDR1 SGDLS, CDR2 YYNGEE. Sequencing used immunoSEQ multiplex PCR; TCRdb keeps in-frame clones, though not all of them. The sample has around 70,000 clones, approximately 92% seen once. This TCR was sampled from a female donor with multiple sclerosis, enrolled in a pregnancy study. V usage is TRBV9 and J usage is TRBJ2-7; perhaps TRBD2 as D (6 bases). The sample here was peripheral blood, taken before pregnancy. The CDR3 is CASSARLDSYEQYF. The CDR3 nucleotides are TGTGCCAGCAGCGCCCGACTAGACTCCTACGAGCAGTACTTC.